These T cell receptor beta chains were read from a single sample in a study of PD-1 blockade in mismatch repair-deficient tumors. Generated by immunoSEQ multiplex PCR, the TCRdb table keeps only in-frame clones and is missing some. The sample shows 65,000 to 80,000 clones, 70% to 80% of them seen only once. The sample in question was peripheral blood, obtained 2 weeks after starting pembrolizumab. Source of these receptors: an adult with mismatch repair-deficient cancer. Both conserved end residues are part of each CDR3. D genes are given only for firm matches. A clone size is listed for some rows: how often the clone was seen (once, few, many), or a class if it is expanded.

abundance	j_gene	v_gene	d_gene	CDR3nt	CDR3aa
NA	TRBJ1-1	TRBV6-1	NA	TGTGCCAGCAGTGAGGGGCAGAGACCAAACACTGAAGCTTTCTTT	CASSEGQRPNTEAFF
few	TRBJ1-5	TRBV27	NA	TGTGCCAGCAGGCCCAGAATATACAATCAGCCCCAGCATTTT	CASRPRIYNQPQHF
NA	TRBJ2-1	TRBV7-9	NA	TGTGCCAGCAGCTTAGGTACAGACTACAATGAGCAGTTCTTC	CASSLGTDYNEQFF
few	TRBJ2-5	TRBV5-4	TRBD1	TGTGCCAGCAGCTTGGCCGACAGGGTAACCCAAGAGACCCAGTACTTC	CASSLADRVTQETQYF
NA	TRBJ2-1	TRBV2	NA	TGTGCCAGCAGTGACCCTCTCAAAGCGGGTCATGAGCAGTTCTTC	CASSDPLKAGHEQFF
NA	TRBJ2-5	TRBV9	NA	TGTGCCAGCACCGAAACCTTGGACAGCCAAGAGACCCAGTACTTC	CASTETLDSQETQYF
NA	TRBJ2-3	TRBV10-3	TRBD2	TGTGCCATCAGTGATTCCGGGACTAGCGGGAGGGTCGCAGATACGCAGTATTTT	CAISDSGTSGRVADTQYF
NA	TRBJ2-7	TRBV9	TRBD1	TGTGCCAGCAGCTTGTGGGGGACAGGGGGCTACGAGCAGTACTTC	CASSLWGTGGYEQYF
NA	TRBJ1-1	TRBV5-4	NA	TGTGCCAGCAGCTTTCACGAGACTGAAGCTTTCTTT	CASSFHETEAFF
NA	TRBJ2-7	TRBV5-6	TRBD1	TGTGCCAGCAGCCGGGACAGGGGCGAGCAGTACTTC	CASSRDRGEQYF
NA	TRBJ1-2	TRBV18	NA	TGTGCCAGCTCACCAGAGTTCTACTATGGCTACACCTTC	CASSPEFYYGYTF
few	TRBJ2-2	TRBV19	TRBD1	TGTGCCAGTAGTTTGAGATCGGGACAGGGGGCCGGGGAGCTGTTTTTT	CASSLRSGQGAGELFF
NA	TRBJ2-1	TRBV27	NA	TGTGCCAGCAGTTTATCTCAATTCGATGAGCAGTTCTTC	CASSLSQFDEQFF
NA	TRBJ2-1	TRBV5-4	NA	TGTGCCAGCAGCTTGGCCCGAGATGAGCAGTTCTTC	CASSLARDEQFF
NA	TRBJ1-4	TRBV27	NA	TGTGCCAGCAGTTTGGGGCGCTTATCTCATGAAAAACTGTTTTTT	CASSLGRLSHEKLFF
NA	TRBJ2-3	TRBV5-8	NA	TGTGCCAGCAGTCCCCGACAAGCTACGCAGTATTTT	CASSPRQATQYF
once	TRBJ1-2	TRBV7-2	NA	TGTGCCAGCAGCTTCTCGGATACAGGGAGATATGGCTACACCTTC	CASSFSDTGRYGYTF
few	TRBJ1-2	TRBV25-1	NA	TGTGCCAGCAGTCCTCCCGTGATTCAAGGGCATGGCTACACCTTC	CASSPPVIQGHGYTF
few	TRBJ2-3	TRBV15	TRBD2	TGTGCCACCAGCAGAGGGTCTAGCGGGGCTACAGATACGCAGTATTTT	CATSRGSSGATDTQYF
once	TRBJ2-1	TRBV20-1	NA	TGCAGTGCGAATCATGACCGGGAGCAGTTCTTC	CSANHDREQFF
NA	TRBJ2-5	TRBV7-2	NA	TGTGCCAGCAGCTCGGCGCGGACGCGGTGGGAGACCCAGTACTTC	CASSSARTRWETQYF
NA	TRBJ2-5	TRBV5-1	TRBD1	TGCGCCAGCAGCCAGGGACAGGGGGCTGAGACCCAGTACTTC	CASSQGQGAETQYF
few	TRBJ1-1	TRBV7-6	TRBD1	TGTGCCAGCAGCCTCGGGACAGGGGGTGAAGCTTTCTTT	CASSLGTGGEAFF
NA	TRBJ2-3	TRBV11-2	NA	TGTGCCAGCAGCTCCAACAGGCAGAGCACAGATACGCAGTATTTT	CASSSNRQSTDTQYF
few	TRBJ1-4	TRBV11-3	TRBD1	TGTGCCAGCAGCTTCTATGGGGACAGAAATGAAAAACTGTTTTTT	CASSFYGDRNEKLFF
few	TRBJ1-1	TRBV7-9	NA	TGTGCCAGCAGCTTATCAGGGGCCCCTGAAGCTTTCTTT	CASSLSGAPEAFF
NA	TRBJ2-1	TRBV29-1	TRBD1	TGCAGCGTTATCCGGGACAGATCTTCGAATGAGCAGTTCTTC	CSVIRDRSSNEQFF
NA	TRBJ1-1	TRBV7-3	NA	TGTGCCAGCAGCTTGACCTCGGAGAACACTGAAGCTTTCTTT	CASSLTSENTEAFF
NA	TRBJ2-3	TRBV29-1	TRBD2	TGCAGCGGATGGGACTATCAACCTTCGGTAAAGCAGTATTTT	CSGWDYQPSVKQYF
NA	TRBJ1-4	TRBV7-9	TRBD1	TGTGCCAGCAGCCGCGGACAGGGAAATGAAAAACTGTTTTTT	CASSRGQGNEKLFF
once	TRBJ1-2	TRBV7-9	NA	TGTGCCAGCAGTAGGGACTGGGTAGAGACTAACTATGGCTACACCTTC	CASSRDWVETNYGYTF
NA	TRBJ1-3	TRBV7-8	NA	TGTGCCAGCAGCCCCCTCGGGTGGGGGACCTCTGGAAACACCATATATTTT	CASSPLGWGTSGNTIYF
NA	TRBJ1-2	TRBV28	NA	TGTGCCAGCAACGTGGGCAGGGACCGCGGAGGCTACACCTTC	CASNVGRDRGGYTF
NA	TRBJ2-1	TRBV7-6	TRBD2	TGTGCCAGCAGCTTCGCGGGAGAAAAGGTGAATGAGCAGTTCTTC	CASSFAGEKVNEQFF
few	TRBJ2-3	TRBV7-9	TRBD2	TGTGCCAGCAGCCAACCCTTAGCAGGGACTAGCGGGAGGACAGATACGCAGTATTTT	CASSQPLAGTSGRTDTQYF
once	TRBJ2-7	TRBV28	TRBD1	TGTGCCAGCAGTCCGACAGGGATCGTAAACTACGAGCAGTACTTC	CASSPTGIVNYEQYF
NA	TRBJ2-5	TRBV27	NA	TGTGCCAGCAGGCTCTATTTGAGGGGACAAGAGACCCAGTACTTC	CASRLYLRGQETQYF
NA	TRBJ1-2	TRBV6-1	NA	TGTGCCAGCAGTGACACCTATGGCTACACCTTC	CASSDTYGYTF
NA	TRBJ2-7	TRBV9	TRBD1	TGTGCCAGCAGCTCAGGGACAGGGGCTGCCTACGAGCAGTACTTC	CASSSGTGAAYEQYF
NA	TRBJ1-1	TRBV5-4	NA	TGTGCCAGCAGCTTGGATTCCCAGGGTTTGAACACTGAAGCTTTCTTT	CASSLDSQGLNTEAFF
NA	TRBJ2-7	TRBV2	NA	TGTGCCAGCTTACTCGGTCCGAGCTACGAGCAGTACTTC	CASLLGPSYEQYF
few	TRBJ1-2	TRBV5-6	TRBD1	TGTGCCAGCAGTCCAGGGGGCGGCTACACCTTC	CASSPGGGYTF
once	TRBJ2-3	TRBV9	NA	TGTGCCAGCAGCGTAATAGGACCCGGGGCAGATACGCAGTATTTT	CASSVIGPGADTQYF
few	TRBJ1-2	TRBV30	NA	TGTGCCTGGAGTGCTCAAGGGAGCTATGGCTACACCTTC	CAWSAQGSYGYTF
NA	TRBJ1-2	TRBV25-1	NA	TGTGCCAGCAGTGACCGGGGTGGCTACACCTTC	CASSDRGGYTF
NA	TRBJ2-2	TRBV9	NA	TGTGCCAGCGGGACTGGCGACACCGGGGAGCTGTTTTTT	CASGTGDTGELFF
NA	TRBJ2-3	TRBV7-3	TRBD2	TGTGCCAGCAGCTTATATCCAGCGGGAGGCTCAGATACGCAGTATTTT	CASSLYPAGGSDTQYF
once	TRBJ2-2	TRBV6-1	TRBD2	TGTGCCGTACCGACTAGCTCGGTCGGGGAGCTGTTTTTT	CAVPTSSVGELFF
few	TRBJ2-3	TRBV6-5	NA	TGTGCCAGCAGTTACAGGCCCACAGATACGCAGTATTTT	CASSYRPTDTQYF
NA	TRBJ1-1	TRBV27	TRBD1	TGTGCCAGCAACCGTGACAGGGTTAACACTGAAGCTTTCTTT	CASNRDRVNTEAFF
NA	TRBJ1-2	TRBV11-2	TRBD1	TGTGCCAGCAGCTTAGATGGAGAACAGGGGGCTAACTATGGCTACACCTTC	CASSLDGEQGANYGYTF
NA	TRBJ2-1	TRBV27	TRBD2	TGTGCCAGCAGTTTTTCGACTAGCGGGGGGAATGAGCAGTTCTTC	CASSFSTSGGNEQFF
NA	TRBJ1-2	TRBV6-5	TRBD1	TGTGCCAGCAGTTATGGGGACAGGGTGAGCTATGGCTACACCTTC	CASSYGDRVSYGYTF
NA	TRBJ1-4	TRBV18	NA	TGTGCCAGCTCAACCCGACAGGTTACAACTAATGAAAAACTGTTTTTT	CASSTRQVTTNEKLFF
NA	TRBJ2-2	TRBV27	TRBD1	TGTGCCAGCAGAACAGGGGCCATGTTGACCGGGGAGCTGTTTTTT	CASRTGAMLTGELFF
NA	TRBJ2-1	TRBV7-2	TRBD2	TGTGCCAGCGCGCGGCGGGAGGGGTGGAGTGAGCAGTTCTTC	CASARREGWSEQFF
NA	TRBJ1-1	TRBV19	NA	TGTGCCAGTAGTTTTCAGGGGCGTCGGACTGAAGCTTTCTTT	CASSFQGRRTEAFF
NA	TRBJ1-5	TRBV28	NA	TGTGCCAGCAAGCGGATGAATCAGCCCCAGCATTTT	CASKRMNQPQHF
NA	TRBJ2-1	TRBV11-2	NA	TGTGCCAGCAGTCGCCTGGCGTCCCTTGACAATGAGCAGTTCTTC	CASSRLASLDNEQFF
few	TRBJ2-7	TRBV10-3	TRBD2	TGTGCCATGATGCCTAGCGGGGCATACGAGCAGTACTTC	CAMMPSGAYEQYF